This T cell receptor beta chain was captured in a study of blood T cell repertoires in COVID-19 (TCRdb year 2020). Background on the whole study: The collaborator samples originated in the United States, Italy and Spain and spanned the acute and convalescent phases of COVID-19. Subjects who had been exposed to COVID-19, were actively infected with it, or had recovered from it provided the deeply sampled blood TCRbeta repertoires that made up the dataset. Samples were obtained from the ongoing ImmuneRACE study (first 160 participants) and from 1,200 or so subjects provided by 6 global collaborators. The repertoires were released in a freely available public database meant as a resource for research on the immune response to SARS-CoV-2. A de-identified subject ID, COVID-19 status, age in years and sex were almost always included in the sample metadata. The material from the prospective study consisted of cDNA or gDNA derived from T cells, B-cell-depleted T cells, or PBMCs. HLA class I and class II types, where available, came from metadata supplied by the sample provider rather than from assay-based typing.

The immunoSEQ Assay, a bias-controlled multiplex PCR, was used to amplify TCRbeta CDR3 regions from genomic DNA. The authors processed their data as follows. The number of nucleated cells in each sample was estimated by amplification of reference gene primers within the assay. To quantify the absolute abundance of each unique TCRbeta CDR3 rearrangement, sequence reads were collapsed and filtered. For each sample, productive Simpson clonality was calculated by taking the square root of Simpson's diversity index across productive rearrangements. TCRdb stores this immuneACCESS table with in-frame sequences only. Part of the clones is absent; in the studies checked, under half of the shortfall reflects unresolved V genes, and no reason is known for the rest. V and J calls and clone size are as listed in that table; D and trimming were resolved from the DNA. For this sample the table gives 130,000 or so clones, of which about 90% were detected only once. The ten largest clones capture 15% to 20% of the sample.

On the study overall, not on this receptor specifically: The amount of clinical and demographic metadata varied by source and participant and was provided uncurated.

A second Seattle source provided samples from volunteer blood donors who had recovered from COVID-19. The collaborating institutions used their own protocols to collect whole blood in K2EDTA tubes. Collaborator samples were shipped for TCRbeta analysis as frozen whole blood, isolated PBMCs, or DNA extracted from either sample type. Based on the germline V gene (reference sequence), the CDR1 and CDR2 sequences are LGHDT and YNNKEL. The CDR3 spans 19 residues, from the cysteine through the phenylalanine. Only CDR3 DNA is held: 57 bases, read in frame from base 1. Ends trimmed: V by 4 bases, J by 3 bases; bases unmatched to a gene: 17. Comments on this clone: The specificity of this receptor is unknown. No much larger clone exists at a distance of one base, and base qualities are not known.

Sequencing input: peripheral blood. This chain is built from TRBV3-1 (or the pseudogene TRBV3-2) and TRBJ2-3; 9 bases in between match TRBD1. The clonotype originates from a woman in her fifties or sixties who had recovered from COVID-19. The CDR3 region reads CASSPMYRGRLFSTDTQYF. The DNA sequence is TGTGCCAGCAGCCCAATGTACAGGGGGCGCCTTTTCAGTACAGATACGCAGTATTTT.